The clone carrying this T cell receptor beta chain was observed at least ten times. Its target is not known. The data originate from a study of T cells after yellow fever vaccination. Study-level points and caveats: The secondary T-cell response peaked on day 5, not day 15, but was weaker. A large majority of primary-vaccination clones showed up again after the booster (96% CD4, 85% to 90% CD8).

A universal primer site and UMIs were added as TCR cDNA was made by 5'RACE template switching. TCRdb used MiXCR to reprocess the 5' RACE reads, holding one entry per CDR3 protein. The sample contains about 130,000 distinct CDR3 sequences, around 7.4% of which appear only once. The CDR3 consists of 11 residues. Deletions cut 4 bases from V and 11 bases from J, with 11 bases between. The V gene's germline CDR1 is ENHRY and CDR2 SYGVKD. This rearrangement joins TRBV10-3 to TRBJ1-1, with no clear D. The source of this sequence is a young man who received the YFV17D yellow fever vaccine. The sequenced sample was CD4+ T cells sorted from PBMCs, obtained 9 to 11 days after the first yellow fever vaccination. Here the CDR3 reads CAISVKGKAFF. Here the CDR3 DNA reads TGTGCCATCAGTGTGAAAGGGAAGGCTTTCTTT.